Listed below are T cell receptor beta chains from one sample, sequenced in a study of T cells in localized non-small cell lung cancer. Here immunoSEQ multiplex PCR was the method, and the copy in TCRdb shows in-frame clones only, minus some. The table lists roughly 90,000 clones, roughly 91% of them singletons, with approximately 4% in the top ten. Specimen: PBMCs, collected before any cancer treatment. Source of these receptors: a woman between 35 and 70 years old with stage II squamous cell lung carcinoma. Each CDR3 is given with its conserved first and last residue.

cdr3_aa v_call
CASSLVEGRPDEKLFF TRBV5-6
CASSGLAGGNEQFF TRBV19
CASSATDKKLFF TRBV7-9
CASSESGVANIQYF TRBV5-6
CASSETTPGQLFF TRBV2
CASSAHKTGVSNQPQHF TRBV6-1
CASSSLRTGGNTIYF TRBV6-6
CASRELADIYEQYF TRBV6-6
CASSWGLNQPQHF TRBV28
CASSVGGVNEKLFF TRBV9
CASSGVFSGNTIYF TRBV6-1
CASGLRMHRVFGQPQHF TRBV12-5
CASSQAPGLRVNPYEQYF TRBV4-1
CASSSQGREKLFF TRBV7-9
CASRGQAYNEQFF TRBV28
CASSTGTKFSDTQYF TRBV5-8
CASSWAVGTVTYEQYF TRBV5-1
CASSFHRLVKDEQFF TRBV7-8
CASRSMSGGGYGYTF TRBV5-6
CASSGLAGVTDTQYF TRBV7-6
CASSRLAVYNEQFF TRBV27
CASREFNEQYF TRBV7-2
CASCRQGSPEAFF TRBV27
CASGRQGATPLHF TRBV19
CASSLRSSGRNEQFF TRBV7-8
CASSPALDAFF TRBV11-2
CASSGYGGAEAFF TRBV6-1
CASSKGLQSNNEQFF TRBV5-8
CASSEGQFQPQHF TRBV2
CASNDRTEKLFF TRBV19
CSARDGDTIYF TRBV20-1
CAISEGGTGSQETQYF TRBV10-3
CASSLAGSIRYGYTF TRBV7-9
CASSEAGRAPFF TRBV27
CASSDPRDAFTYEQYF TRBV6-1
CASKQGRDQPQHF TRBV27
CASSSPGQGAGEQYF TRBV5-1
CASSEVGPQETQYF TRBV6-1
CASRPDRALDYGYTF TRBV2
CASSLDGSGRRELFF TRBV11-3
CASSLDYEQYF TRBV2
CASSPLETGGPNQPQHF TRBV21-1
CATSRLDRDDTEAFF TRBV15
CASSRGGTTEAFF TRBV6-5
CASSRSGGMGDEQYF TRBV18
CASSFRTGTYGYTF TRBV28
CASSVWDRDTDTQYF TRBV6-1
CASSQVDMGFSSYNEQFF TRBV4-1
CASSRTGTDIQYF TRBV19